This is a list of T cell receptor beta chains from one sample in a study of blood T cell repertoires in COVID-19. Method: immunoSEQ multiplex PCR; TCRdb's copy keeps in-frame clones and lacks some. This table holds hundreds of thousands of clones, more than 75% found once. Sequencing was done on a sample of PBMCs or T cells enriched from blood (not recorded which). The receptor source for this set is a man aged 35-49 years in a cohort exposed to, infected with or recovered from COVID-19 (not recorded which). Both conserved end residues are part of each CDR3. D genes are given only for firm matches. Where a row states a size, it is once, few, many or the class of an expanded clone; other rows omit it.

clone_size d_call j_call v_call cdr3_aa cdr3_nt
few NA TRBJ1-2 TRBV19 CASRSSMEIYGYTF TGTGCCAGTAGAAGCAGTATGGAGATCTATGGCTACACCTTC
NA NA TRBJ2-5 TRBV19 CASTERASQETQYF TGTGCCAGTACTGAGCGAGCTTCCCAAGAGACCCAGTACTTC
NA NA TRBJ2-1 TRBV6-5 CASSGKVDEQFF TGTGCCAGCAGCGGGAAGGTAGATGAGCAGTTCTTC
NA TRBD2 TRBJ2-7 TRBV14 CASSQGTSGRRQYF TGTGCCAGCAGCCAAGGGACTAGCGGGAGAAGGCAGTACTTC
NA NA TRBJ2-1 TRBV18 CASSPPNEYNEQFF TGTGCCAGCTCACCACCGAACGAGTACAATGAGCAGTTCTTC
NA NA TRBJ1-1 TRBV18 CASSPTGGFSEAFF TGTGCCAGCTCACCAACGGGAGGGTTTTCTGAAGCTTTCTTT
NA TRBD2 TRBJ2-7 TRBV6-2/TRBV6-3 CASSYPGTRTYEQYF TGTGCCAGCAGTTACCCCGGGACTAGAACTTACGAGCAGTACTTC
NA TRBD2 TRBJ2-7 TRBV7-2 CASSSGLAGVVQYF TGTGCCAGCAGCTCGGGACTAGCGGGAGTTGTGCAGTACTTC
NA NA TRBJ1-3 TRBV30 CAWSEGGNTIYF TGTGCCTGGAGTGAGGGGGGAAACACCATATATTTT
NA NA TRBJ2-2 TRBV5-1 CASSFSGDNTGELFF TGCGCCAGCAGCTTCTCCGGGGATAACACCGGGGAGCTGTTTTTT
NA NA TRBJ1-2 TRBV5-4 CASSSGQTRYGYTF TGTGCCAGCAGCTCAGGACAGACTCGATATGGCTACACCTTC
NA TRBD1 TRBJ1-3 TRBV15 CATSRDRNRGTGNTIYF TGTGCCACCAGCAGAGATAGGAACAGGGGGACTGGAAACACCATATATTTT
NA TRBD2 TRBJ2-1 TRBV7-9 CASSPLAGVDNEQFF TGTGCCAGCAGCCCACTAGCGGGGGTAGACAATGAGCAGTTCTTC
NA TRBD2 TRBJ2-5 TRBV3-1/TRBV3-2 CASSLRTSGRGETQYF TGTGCCAGCAGCCTTAGGACTAGCGGGAGGGGAGAGACCCAGTACTTC
NA NA TRBJ2-5 TRBV18 CASSPERVGETQYF TGTGCCAGCTCACCAGAGAGGGTTGGCGAGACCCAGTACTTC
NA TRBD1 TRBJ2-7 TRBV30 CAWAKPTGGAYEQYF TGTGCCTGGGCTAAACCGACAGGGGGCGCTTACGAGCAGTACTTC
NA NA TRBJ2-1 TRBV18 CASSPGLATVNEQFF TGTGCCAGCTCACCGGGACTTGCTACAGTCAATGAGCAGTTCTTC
once TRBD1 TRBJ1-6 TRBV7-2 CASSLARGDRSSSYNSPLHF TGTGCCAGCAGCTTAGCGAGAGGGGACAGGTCGAGCTCCTATAATTCACCCCTCCACTTT
NA TRBD2 TRBJ2-3 TRBV30 CAWGVAGGTDTQYF TGTGCCTGGGGGGTGGCGGGAGGTACAGATACGCAGTATTTT
NA TRBD1 TRBJ1-4 TRBV7-6 CASSRSDRGRGEKLFF TGTGCCAGCAGCCGATCTGACAGGGGGCGCGGAGAAAAACTGTTTTTT
NA NA TRBJ2-7 TRBV10-3 CAIRAREVEQYF TGTGCCATCAGGGCCCGTGAGGTCGAGCAGTACTTC
NA NA TRBJ2-5 TRBV23-1 CASILYVWQTQETQYF TGCGCCAGCATCCTGTACGTGTGGCAGACTCAAGAGACCCAGTACTTC
once NA TRBJ1-1 TRBV5-1 CASSYQQGSTEAFF TGCGCCAGCAGCTACCAACAGGGTAGCACTGAAGCTTTCTTT
many TRBD1 TRBJ1-4 TRBV5-1 CASSLEGQGNEKLFF TGCGCCAGCAGCTTGGAGGGACAGGGGAATGAAAAACTGTTTTTT
NA NA TRBJ1-3 TRBV3-1/TRBV3-2 CASSLRTRSSSGNTIYF TGTGCCAGCAGCCTAAGGACACGCTCGAGCTCTGGAAACACCATATATTTT
NA TRBD1 TRBJ1-2 TRBV5-1 CASSQGQNYGYTF TGCGCCAGCAGCCAGGGACAGAACTATGGCTACACCTTC
NA TRBD2 TRBJ2-5 TRBV4-2 CASSRGTSGQETQYF TGTGCCAGCAGCCGCGGGACTAGCGGACAAGAGACCCAGTACTTC
NA TRBD2 TRBJ2-7 TRBV7-8 CASSWTSGASYEQYF TGTGCCAGCAGCTGGACTAGCGGGGCTTCCTACGAGCAGTACTTC
NA TRBD2 TRBJ2-1 TRBV3-1/TRBV3-2 CASRLRGGYNEQFF TGTGCCAGCAGACTCCGGGGGGGGTACAATGAGCAGTTCTTC
few NA TRBJ2-3 TRBV4-2 CASSQNLGPSSTDTQYF TGTGCCAGCAGCCAAAACCTGGGGCCGTCTAGCACAGATACGCAGTATTTT
NA NA TRBJ1-1 TRBV6-5 CASRTLGRFTEAFF TGTGCCAGCAGAACATTGGGGAGATTCACTGAAGCTTTCTTT